The rows below give T cell receptor beta chains drawn from one sample of a study of blood T cell repertoires in COVID-19. The assay was immunoSEQ multiplex PCR, and TCRdb's table has in-frame clones only and misses some. The top ten hold 3.6% of the sample, which has a few hundred thousand clones, 85% seen once. Sequenced: peripheral blood. The receptor source for this set is a woman in her late teens or twenties with acute or convalescent COVID-19. Each CDR3 is given with its conserved first and last residue.

j_call	cdr3_length	v_call	cdr3_aa
TRBJ2-3	13	TRBV28	CASKDRTTDTQYF
TRBJ2-5	16	TRBV28	CASSLPGTSARRAQYF
TRBJ1-2	15	TRBV9	CASSKPTGPEGGYTF
TRBJ2-3	15	TRBV7-2	CASSSRLAGTDTQYF
TRBJ2-7	15	TRBV2	CASSEVIERVPEQYF
TRBJ2-1	15	TRBV24-1	CATQNRRGLADEQFF
TRBJ1-4	14	TRBV20-1	CSASFGAGDEKLFF
TRBJ1-1	15	TRBV6-5	CASSYSKAGRTEAFF
TRBJ2-7	18	TRBV4-1	CASSQVFPGGGSSYEQYF
TRBJ2-7	14	TRBV13	CASSADLHPYEQYF
TRBJ2-7	14	TRBV28	CASSFSREPYEQYF
TRBJ1-4	14	TRBV7-9	CASSLGEANEKLFF
TRBJ1-6	14	TRBV19	CASSIGGLESPLHF
TRBJ2-1	13	TRBV5-1	CASSLREGGEQFF
TRBJ1-2	13	TRBV5-4	CASSLFGGEGYTF
TRBJ1-2	13	TRBV7-3	CASSLTGGEGYTF
TRBJ2-3	12	TRBV27	CAIDSGAHTQYF
TRBJ1-1	14	TRBV19	CASSTLDRVAEAFF
TRBJ2-2	15	TRBV5-1	CASSLGQGDTGELFF
TRBJ1-5	16	TRBV24-1	CATSDSRTGWNQPQHF
TRBJ1-2	13	TRBV28	CASLRQGARGYTF
TRBJ1-2	15	TRBV10-1	CASREMGQGARGYTF
TRBJ2-7	13	TRBV9	CASSVDSSYEQYF
TRBJ1-5	18	TRBV7-2	CASSLAGRGWDSNQPQHF
TRBJ2-3	17	TRBV2	CASSENTGGGSTDTQYF
TRBJ2-5	13	TRBV6-6	CASSYTGMETQYF
TRBJ1-2	16	TRBV28	CASRPGTGASYYGYTF
TRBJ2-7	19	TRBV5-1	CASSSPGLSGESSSYEQYF
TRBJ1-1	13	TRBV12-3/TRBV12-4	CASSQGQGDEAFF
TRBJ2-3	15	TRBV5-1	CASSLTSGVMDTQYF
TRBJ1-1	14	TRBV12-5	CASGAGQGATEAFF
TRBJ2-2	13	TRBV5-6	CASSGTQTGELFF
TRBJ1-6	13	TRBV2	CATRPQGNSPLHF
TRBJ1-6	14	TRBV6-5	CASRGDSRNSPLHF
TRBJ2-6	16	TRBV4-1	CASSHGANSGANVLTF
TRBJ1-4	16	TRBV7-9	CASSFYPGGAREKLFF
TRBJ2-5	13	TRBV18	CASSQSGEETQYF
TRBJ2-1	14	TRBV7-8	CASSIQREGVEQFF
TRBJ1-2	14	TRBV5-6	CASSIPGTGKGYTF
TRBJ2-5	16	TRBV4-2	CASSQDRRGGLETQYF
TRBJ1-2	11	TRBV19	CASSTGDRRTF
TRBJ2-7	15	TRBV13	CASSLERGLSYEQYF
TRBJ2-2	15	TRBV7-8	CASSSGLSNTGELFF
TRBJ1-2	10	TRBV12-3/TRBV12-4	CAILLHGYTF
TRBJ1-6	17	TRBV11-2	CASRKGLEGPVNSPLHF
TRBJ1-2	15	TRBV4-1	CASSQVGGAGEGYTF
TRBJ1-6	15	TRBV2	CASFTAGGYNSPLHF
TRBJ1-5	15	TRBV6-5	CASSSGTGFGQPQHF
TRBJ1-4	18	TRBV11-2	CASSWMTGYGMPNEKLFF
TRBJ2-3	14	TRBV10-2	CASRSGRITDTQYF
TRBJ2-6	13	TRBV28	CAITSTGANVLTF
TRBJ1-2	14	TRBV6-5	CASMNRGFLDGYTF
TRBJ2-7	13	TRBV9	CASSVALSAEQYF
TRBJ1-5	16	TRBV15	CATSRFVSEGNQPQHF
TRBJ2-7	12	TRBV2	CASRLASYEQYF
TRBJ2-7	15	TRBV20-1	CSASGGGTGGAGQYF
TRBJ2-3	15	TRBV11-2	CASSRTGTSTDTQYF
TRBJ1-5	18	TRBV11-2	CASSSYREWSRNNQPQHF
TRBJ1-3	14	TRBV1	CTSSTGGQGNTIYF
TRBJ1-2	14	TRBV18	CASSATGSRYGYTF